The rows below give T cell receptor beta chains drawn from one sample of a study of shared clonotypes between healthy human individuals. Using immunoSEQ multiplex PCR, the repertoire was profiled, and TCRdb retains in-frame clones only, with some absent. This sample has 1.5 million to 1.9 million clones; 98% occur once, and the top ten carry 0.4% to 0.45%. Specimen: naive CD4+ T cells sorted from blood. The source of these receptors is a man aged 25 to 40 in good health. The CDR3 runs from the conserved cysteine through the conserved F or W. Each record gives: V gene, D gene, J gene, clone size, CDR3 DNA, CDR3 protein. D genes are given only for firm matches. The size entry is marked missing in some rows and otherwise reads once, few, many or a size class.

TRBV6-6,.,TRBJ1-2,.,TGTGCCAGCAGTTACTTGTACGGATCTAACTATGGCTACACCTTC,CASSYLYGSNYGYTF
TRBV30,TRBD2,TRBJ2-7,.,TGTGCCTGGAGTGGACTAGCGGGACTCTACGAGCAGTACTTC,CAWSGLAGLYEQYF
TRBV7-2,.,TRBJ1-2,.,TGTGCCAGCAGCCCACAGGGAGGGACCGACTATGGCTACACCTTC,CASSPQGGTDYGYTF
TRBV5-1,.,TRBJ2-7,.,TGCGCCAGCAGCTTGGCTCCCCCTCGCGGGGTCGAGCAGTACTTC,CASSLAPPRGVEQYF
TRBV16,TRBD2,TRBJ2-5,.,TGTGCCAGCAGCCAAACCGGGACTAGCGGGAGCTGGGTGGAGACCCAGTACTTC,CASSQTGTSGSWVETQYF
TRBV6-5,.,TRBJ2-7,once,TGTGCCAGCAGTTTGGGGCCACTCTACGAGCAGTACTTC,CASSLGPLYEQYF
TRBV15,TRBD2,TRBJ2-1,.,TGTGCCACCAGCAGCGACAGTAACCTAGCGGGGTTTTACAATGAGCAGTTCTTC,CATSSDSNLAGFYNEQFF
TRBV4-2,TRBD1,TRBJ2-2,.,TGTGCCAGCAGCCAAGATCGACAGGGGGCCGGGGAGCTGTTTTTT,CASSQDRQGAGELFF
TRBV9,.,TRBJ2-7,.,TGTGCCAGCAGCGTAGTAGGGAGTCAGGGTGAGCAGTACTTC,CASSVVGSQGEQYF
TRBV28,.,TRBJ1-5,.,TGTGCCAGCAGTCCCGCGGGAGAAGGTGGCAATCAGCCCCAGCATTTT,CASSPAGEGGNQPQHF
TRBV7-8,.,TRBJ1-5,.,TGTGCCAGCAGCTTAGTGGGGCTGCGGGGGGCGCGCAGCAATCAGCCCCAGCATTTT,CASSLVGLRGARSNQPQHF
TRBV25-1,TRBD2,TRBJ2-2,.,TGTGCCAGCAGTGAAATCGGGGGGAGCACCGGGGAGCTGTTTTTT,CASSEIGGSTGELFF
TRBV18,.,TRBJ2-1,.,TGTGCCAGCTCCCCCCTCGTAGGAGGGGGGGATGAGCAGTTCTTC,CASSPLVGGGDEQFF
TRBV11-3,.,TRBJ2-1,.,TGTGCCAGCAGCTTACCCGGGAACAATGAGCAGTTCTTC,CASSLPGNNEQFF
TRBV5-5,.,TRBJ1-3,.,TGTGCCAGCAGCTCGGAGGGACAATCTGGAAACACCATATATTTT,CASSSEGQSGNTIYF
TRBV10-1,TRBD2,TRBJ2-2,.,TGCGCCAGCAGTGAGTCTTACGGGAGGGTCGCCGGGGAGCTGTTTTTT,CASSESYGRVAGELFF
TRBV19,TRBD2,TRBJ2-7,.,TGTGCCAGTAGCCTAGCGGGAGCTAATTACGAGCAGTACTTC,CASSLAGANYEQYF
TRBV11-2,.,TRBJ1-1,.,TGTGCCAGCAGCTTAGTGGCGAGGGACACTGAAGCTTTCTTT,CASSLVARDTEAFF
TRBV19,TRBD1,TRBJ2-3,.,TGTGCCAGTAGTTCGGGACAGATACTCACAGATACGCAGTATTTT,CASSSGQILTDTQYF
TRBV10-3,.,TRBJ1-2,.,TGTGCCATCAGTGAGCGGGGGGCACCCTATGGCTACACCTTC,CAISERGAPYGYTF
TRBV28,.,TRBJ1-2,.,TGTGCCAGCAGTTTATCACCTCCCTGGACGGGGAATGGCTACACCTTC,CASSLSPPWTGNGYTF
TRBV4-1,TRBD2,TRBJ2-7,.,TGCGCCAGCAGCCACTCGAATACCGCAAGCGGGAGTTCCTACGAGCAGTACTTC,CASSHSNTASGSSYEQYF
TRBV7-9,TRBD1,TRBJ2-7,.,TGTGCCAGCAGCTCCCTAGGACAGGTCTCCTACGAGCAGTACTTC,CASSSLGQVSYEQYF
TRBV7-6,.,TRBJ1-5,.,TGTGCCAGCAGCTTAGTCACAAATCAGCCCCAGCATTTT,CASSLVTNQPQHF